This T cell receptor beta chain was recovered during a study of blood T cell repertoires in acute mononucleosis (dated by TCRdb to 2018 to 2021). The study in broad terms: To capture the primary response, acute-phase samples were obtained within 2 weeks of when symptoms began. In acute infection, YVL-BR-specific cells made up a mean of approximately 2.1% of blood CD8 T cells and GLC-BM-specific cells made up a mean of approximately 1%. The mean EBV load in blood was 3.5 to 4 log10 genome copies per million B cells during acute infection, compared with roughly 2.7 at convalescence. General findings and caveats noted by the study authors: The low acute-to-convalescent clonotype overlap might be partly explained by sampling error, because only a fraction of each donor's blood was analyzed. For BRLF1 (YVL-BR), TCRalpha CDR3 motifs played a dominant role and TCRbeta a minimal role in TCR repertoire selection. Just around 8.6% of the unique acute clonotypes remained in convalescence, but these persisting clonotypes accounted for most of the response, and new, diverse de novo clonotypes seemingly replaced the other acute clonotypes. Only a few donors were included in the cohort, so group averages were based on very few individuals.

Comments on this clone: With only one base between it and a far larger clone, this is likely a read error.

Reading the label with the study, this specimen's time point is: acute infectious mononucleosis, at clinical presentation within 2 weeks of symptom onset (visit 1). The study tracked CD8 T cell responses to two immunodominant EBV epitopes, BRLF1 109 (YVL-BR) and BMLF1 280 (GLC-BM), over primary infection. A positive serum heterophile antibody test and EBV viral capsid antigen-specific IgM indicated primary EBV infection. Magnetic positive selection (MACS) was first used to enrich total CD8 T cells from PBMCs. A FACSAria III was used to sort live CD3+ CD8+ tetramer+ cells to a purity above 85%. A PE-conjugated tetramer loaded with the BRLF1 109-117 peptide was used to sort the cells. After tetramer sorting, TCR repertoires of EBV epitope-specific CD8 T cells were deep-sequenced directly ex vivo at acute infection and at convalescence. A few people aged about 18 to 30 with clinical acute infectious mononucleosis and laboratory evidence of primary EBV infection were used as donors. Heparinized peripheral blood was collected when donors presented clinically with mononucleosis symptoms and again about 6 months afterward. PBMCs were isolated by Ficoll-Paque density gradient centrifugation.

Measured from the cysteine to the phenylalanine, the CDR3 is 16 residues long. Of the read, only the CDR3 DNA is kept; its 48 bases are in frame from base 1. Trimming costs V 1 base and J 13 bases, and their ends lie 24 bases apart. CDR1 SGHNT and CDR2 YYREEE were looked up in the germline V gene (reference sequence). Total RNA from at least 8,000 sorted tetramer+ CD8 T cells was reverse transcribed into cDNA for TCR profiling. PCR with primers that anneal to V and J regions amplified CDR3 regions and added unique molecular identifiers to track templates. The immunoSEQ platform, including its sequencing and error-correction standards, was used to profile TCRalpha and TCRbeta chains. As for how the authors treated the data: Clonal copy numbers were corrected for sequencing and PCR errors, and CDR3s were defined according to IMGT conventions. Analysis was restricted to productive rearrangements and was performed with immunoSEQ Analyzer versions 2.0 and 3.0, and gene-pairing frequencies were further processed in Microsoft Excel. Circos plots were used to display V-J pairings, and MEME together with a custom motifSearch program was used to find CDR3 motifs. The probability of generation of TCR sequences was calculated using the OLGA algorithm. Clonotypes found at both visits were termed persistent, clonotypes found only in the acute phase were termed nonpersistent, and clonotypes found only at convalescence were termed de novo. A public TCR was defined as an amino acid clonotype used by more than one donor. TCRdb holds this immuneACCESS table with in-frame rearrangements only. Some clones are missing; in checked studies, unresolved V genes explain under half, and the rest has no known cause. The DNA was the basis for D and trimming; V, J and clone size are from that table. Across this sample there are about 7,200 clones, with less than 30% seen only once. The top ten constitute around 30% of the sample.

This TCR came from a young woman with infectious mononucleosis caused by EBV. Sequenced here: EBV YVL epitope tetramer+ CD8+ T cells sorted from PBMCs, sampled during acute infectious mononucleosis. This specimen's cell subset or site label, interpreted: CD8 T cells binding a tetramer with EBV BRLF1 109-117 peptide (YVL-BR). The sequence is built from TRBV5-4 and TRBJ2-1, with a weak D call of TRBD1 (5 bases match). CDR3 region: CASSLSGQGWENIQFF. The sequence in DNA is TGTGCCAGCAGCTTGTCAGGTCAGGGATGGGAAAACATTCAGTTCTTC.